The 25 T cell receptor beta chains listed next were all sequenced from one sample in a study of blood T cell repertoires in COVID-19. Assay used: immunoSEQ multiplex PCR; TCRdb lists only in-frame clones, some missing. The sample yields 150,000 or so clones, roughly 79% seen once. Source material: PBMCs or T cells enriched from blood (not recorded which). These receptors all come from a woman aged 45-65 years who had recovered from COVID-19.

The chain couples TRBV3-1 (or the pseudogene TRBV3-2) to TRBJ2-7; 15 bases agree with TRBD2. Germline assignment: CDR1 LGHDT and CDR2 YNNKEL (reference sequence). This CDR3 is built from 15 residues. The V segment lost 1 base and the J segment 6 bases; nucleotides outside the gene matches: 1. The CDR3 spells CASSQAGLAGGEQYF. The CDR3 DNA reads TGTGCCAGCAGCCAAGCGGGACTAGCGGGAGGCGAGCAGTACTTC.

This chain connects TRBV2 to TRBJ2-7, with D hard to call. Trimming took off 4 bases at V and 6 bases at J, with 10 bases between the two ends. The length of the CDR3 is 12 residues. Germline assignment: CDR1 SNHLY and CDR2 FYNNEI. CDR3 coding DNA: TGTGCCAGCAGTGTTGAGGTCTCCGAGCAGTACTTC. It codes for CASSVEVSEQYF.

The chain links TRBV6-6 to TRBJ1-5; 9 bases agree with TRBD1. The germline V gene encodes CDR1 MNHNY and CDR2 SVGAGI (reference sequence). V lost 6 bases to trimming and J lost 3 bases; unmatched junction nucleotides: 9. The CDR3 is 16 amino acids. The CDR3 region has the DNA TGTGCCAGCAGCCCACGACAGGGGGTTAACAATCAGCCCCAGCATTTT. Protein sequence: CASSPRQGVNNQPQHF.

CDR3 nucleotides: TGTGCCAGCAGTTCCGGGACAGGATTTGGTTACGAGCAGTACTTC. It specifies CASSSGTGFGYEQYF. This chain links TRBV6-5 with TRBJ2-7; 8 positions agree with TRBD1. Germline trimming cut 4 bases from V and 4 bases from J; bases unmatched to any gene: 9. Germline V gives CDR1 MNHEY, CDR2 SVGAGI. The length of the CDR3 is 15 residues.

The chain combines TRBV10-3 with TRBJ2-7, with TRBD2 matching 10 bases. In germline, CDR1 is ENHRY, CDR2 SYGVKD. The CDR3 is 15 amino acids. Trimming took 3 bases from V and 4 from J; bases not matched to a gene: 6. The CDR3, as DNA: TGTGCCATCAGTGAATTAGCGGGAGGAGGGTACGAGCAGTACTTC. Its translation is CAISELAGGGYEQYF.

The CDR3 nucleotides are TGTGCCAGCATTTGGGACACGAACACCGGGGAGCTGTTTTTT. Residues: CASIWDTNTGELFF. The V and J genes are TRBV5-5 and TRBJ2-2; perhaps TRBD1 as D (6 bases). Trimming cost V 6 bases and J 0 bases, with 9 bases left between them. Germline V gene sequence: CDR1 SGHKS, CDR2 YYEKEE (reference sequence). The CDR3 is 14 residues long.

The DNA of the CDR3 is TGTGCCAGTAGTATAGATCGGTTTAGCGGACGTTCTGACGGCAATGAGCAGTTCTTC. Amino acid sequence: CASSIDRFSGRSDGNEQFF. The chain is built from TRBV19 and TRBJ2-1; D perhaps matches TRBD2 (6 bases). Germline V gene sequence: CDR1 LNHDA, CDR2 SQIVND (reference sequence). Trimming took off 0 bases at V and 6 bases at J, with 24 bases between the two ends. This CDR3 is built from 19 residues. The full variable domain, completed using reference TRBV19 and TRBJ2-1, is DGGITQSPKYLFRKEGQNVTLSCEQNLNHDAMYWYRQDPGQGLRLIYYSQIVNDFQKGDIAEGYSVSREKKESFPLTVTSAQKNPTAFYLCASSIDRFSGRSDGNEQFFGPGTRLTVL.

The chain combines TRBV27 with TRBJ1-4, with TRBD1 identical over 7 bases. The CDR3 contains 14 residues. The germline V gene has CDR1 MNHEY and CDR2 SMNVEV (reference sequence). Trimming took 6 bases from V and 8 from J; bases not matched to a gene: 9. DNA of the CDR3: TGTGCCAGCAGAAAGACAGGGCAAGGAGAAAAACTGTTTTTT. Translation gives CASRKTGQGEKLFF.

The rearrangement joins TRBV4-1 to TRBJ2-3, with a weak D call TRBD2 (7 bases). The length of the CDR3 is 15 residues. CDR1 is MGHRA, CDR2 YSYEKL, per germline. With 5 bases removed from V and 6 bases from J, the gap between germline ends came to 18 bases. CDR3 sequence reads: CASSYAPRGPDTQYF. CDR3 bases: TGCGCCAGCAGCTATGCGCCGCGGGGGCCCGATACGCAGTATTTT.

The genes are TRBV28 and TRBJ2-7, with 7 bases lining up with TRBD1. Trimming removed 5 bases from V and 1 base from J; junction bases left unmatched: 5. Germline values: CDR1 MDHEN, CDR2 SYDVKM. The CDR3 runs 14 residues. CDR3 residues: CASSLSDRSYEQYF. CDR3 sequence (DNA): TGTGCCAGCAGTCTGTCGGACAGGTCCTACGAGCAGTACTTC.

The V and J genes are TRBV29-1 and TRBJ1-3; unclear D gene. The CDR3 has 13 amino acids. The germline CDR1 and CDR2 sequences are SQVTM and ANQGSEA. V lost 4 bases to trimming and J lost 2 bases, with 9 bases between them. The CDR3 DNA is TGCAGCGTTGTCTCTCAGACTGGAAACACCATATATTTT. Residues: CSVVSQTGNTIYF.

CDR3 in amino acids: CASRKRQGLNQPQHF. The CDR3 DNA reads TGTGCCAGCAGAAAAAGACAGGGACTCAATCAGCCCCAGCATTTT. The V and J genes are TRBV27 and TRBJ1-5, with 7 bases aligning to TRBD1. CDR1 MNHEY and CDR2 SMNVEV come from the germline V gene (reference sequence). V trimming: 6 bases; J trimming: 3 bases; junction bases outside the gene matches: 8. There are 15 residues in the CDR3.

This chain links TRBV2 with TRBJ2-2; 10 positions match TRBD2. Germline V gene data show CDR1 as SNHLY and CDR2 as FYNNEI. The CDR3 loop spans 16 amino acids. With 4 bases clipped from V and 4 bases from J, the junction kept 6 bases outside the gene matches. The CDR3 protein is CASSVLAGDLTGELFF. In DNA, the CDR3 is TGTGCCAGCAGTGTTCTAGCGGGGGACCTCACCGGGGAGCTGTTTTTT.

The chain couples TRBV7-8 to TRBJ1-2; D is possibly TRBD1 (5 bases). CDR1 and CDR2 (germline): SGHVS, FQNEAQ. The V end lost 5 bases, the J end lost 3 bases, and 10 bases lay between the germline ends. The CDR3 covers 13 residues. The CDR3 sequence: CASSPGGDYGYTF. CDR3 nucleotide sequence: TGTGCCAGCAGCCCTGGGGGGGACTATGGCTACACCTTC.

Only one count was recorded for this clone. This chain joins TRBV4-1 and TRBJ1-1; D remains unclear. With 2 bases removed from V and 0 bases from J, the gap between germline ends came to 16 bases. This CDR3 is 17 amino acids long. Per germline, CDR1 MGHRA and CDR2 YSYEKL. The CDR3 is CASSQPPGAGMNTEAFF. The DNA of the CDR3 is TGCGCCAGCAGCCAACCTCCGGGAGCAGGCATGAACACTGAAGCTTTCTTT.

The DNA for the CDR3 is TGTGCCAGCAGCCCAACAGAGTCCTCCTACGAGCAGTACTTC. Residues: CASSPTESSYEQYF. This chain connects TRBV6-4 to TRBJ2-7, with no clear D. The CDR3 spans 14 residues. CDR1 MRHNA and CDR2 SNTAGT come from the germline V gene. The V end was cut by 6 bases, the J end by 0 bases, with 12 bases between.

The chain is built from TRBV11-3 and TRBJ2-1; D possibly corresponds to TRBD2 (6 bases). From germline, CDR1 is SGHNT and CDR2 YENEEA. Trimming shortened V by 1 base and J by 4 bases, and 8 bases separated the two germline ends. The CDR3 totals 14 residues. The CDR3 nucleotides read TGTGCCAGCAGCTTAGCAGCGGGTTACAATGAGCAGTTCTTC. Residues: CASSLAAGYNEQFF.

Concerning this clone: At one of its ends the junction is not consistent with the germline gene, which may arise from a read error. This rearrangement joins TRBV9 to TRBJ1-3; possible D gene TRBD1, 6 bases. This CDR3 comprises 18 residues. Germline loops: CDR1 SGDLS, CDR2 YYNGEE. As DNA, the CDR3 is TGTGCCAGCAGCGCAGCCTCCCGACCGGGCAGAGGGGGAAACCCCATATATTTT. It translates to CASSAASRPGRGGNPIYF.

The chain carries TRBV7-9 and TRBJ1-2; D might be TRBD1 (6 bases). The germline CDR1 and CDR2 sequences are SEHNR and FQNEAQ (reference sequence). V was shortened by 5 bases and J by 2 bases, with 9 bases between the two germline ends. The CDR3 is 13 residues long. Written as DNA, the CDR3 is TGTGCCAGCAGCCTTGGACAGAACTATGGCTACACCTTC. It is translated as CASSLGQNYGYTF. The entire variable domain, with the rest obtained from reference TRBV7-9 and TRBJ1-2, is as follows: DTGVSQNPRHKITKRGQNVTFRCDPISEHNRLYWYRQTLGQGPEFLTYFQNEAQLEKSRLLSDRFSAERPKGSFSTLEIQRTEQGDSAMYLCASSLGQNYGYTFGSGTRLTVV.

In its sample, this clone was seen once. The chain uses TRBV24-1 and TRBJ1-2, with 7 positions matching TRBD1. CDR1 is KGHDR, CDR2 SFDVKD, per germline. The CDR3 length is 14 residues. V shed 3 bases and J 3 bases; nucleotides not matched to a gene: 3. CDR3 sequence (DNA): TGTGCCACCAGTGATGACAGGGTGTACTATGGCTACACCTTC. Translating gives CATSDDRVYYGYTF.

This clone was seen only once. V gene TRBV4-1 combines with J gene TRBJ2-2; TRBD1 might be the D (5 bases). The germline V and J ends were trimmed by 8 bases and 4 bases, with 17 bases remaining between them. CDR1 MGHRA and CDR2 YSYEKL come from the germline V gene. This CDR3 has 15 residues. The CDR3 DNA reads TGCGCCAGCTGCCCGACAGCCTTGGGCACCGGGGAGCTGTTTTTT. Residues: CASCPTALGTGELFF.

This clone has just a few counts. The chain recombines TRBV5-1 with TRBJ2-7; D might be TRBD2 (7 bases). Trimming took off 4 bases at V and 4 bases at J, with 15 bases between the two ends. CDR1 is SGHRS and CDR2 is YFSETQ in the germline V gene. The CDR3 extends over 14 amino acids. This chain's CDR3 is CASSRTGGWYEQYF. CDR3 in DNA: TGCGCCAGCAGCCGGACGGGGGGCTGGTACGAGCAGTACTTC.

The chain carries TRBV19 and TRBJ2-7, with a weak D call TRBD1 (6 bases). This CDR3 has 15 residues. The V end lost 5 bases, the J end lost 2 bases, and 16 bases lay between the germline ends. The germline V gene has CDR1 LNHDA and CDR2 SQIVND (reference sequence). CDR3 amino acids: CASSFEPGTPYEQYF. The CDR3 DNA reads TGTGCCAGTAGTTTTGAACCCGGGACACCCTACGAGCAGTACTTC.

The gene calls are TRBV11-3 and TRBJ2-7; TRBD1 matches at 9 bases. The CDR3 length is 13 residues. Trimming took 5 bases from V and 2 from J; bases not matched to a gene: 1. Germline V gene data show CDR1 as SGHNT and CDR2 as YENEEA. Here the CDR3 DNA reads TGTGCCAGCAGCACAGGGGGCCCCTACGAGCAGTACTTC. The encoded protein is CASSTGGPYEQYF.

The chain is built from TRBV10-3 and TRBJ1-4; D may be TRBD1 (5 bases). V was cut by 3 bases and J by 7 bases, with 18 bases left in between. The CDR3 loop spans 16 amino acids. Per the germline V gene, CDR1 is ENHRY and CDR2 is SYGVKD. This chain's CDR3 is CAISDPWGGESEKLFF. The CDR3 nucleotides read TGTGCCATCAGTGACCCCTGGGGGGGAGAAAGTGAAAAACTGTTTTTT.